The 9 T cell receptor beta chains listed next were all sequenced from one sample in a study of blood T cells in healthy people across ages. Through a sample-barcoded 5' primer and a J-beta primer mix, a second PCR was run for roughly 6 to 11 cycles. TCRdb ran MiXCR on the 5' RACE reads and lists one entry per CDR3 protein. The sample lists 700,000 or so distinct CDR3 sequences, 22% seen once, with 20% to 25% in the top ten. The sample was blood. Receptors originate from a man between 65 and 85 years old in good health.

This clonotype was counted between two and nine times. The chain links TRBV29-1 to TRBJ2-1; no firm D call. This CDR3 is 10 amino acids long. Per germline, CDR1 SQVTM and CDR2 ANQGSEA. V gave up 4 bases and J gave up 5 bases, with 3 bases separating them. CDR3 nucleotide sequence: TGCAGCGTTGCGCACAATGAGCAGTTCTTC. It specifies CSVAHNEQFF.

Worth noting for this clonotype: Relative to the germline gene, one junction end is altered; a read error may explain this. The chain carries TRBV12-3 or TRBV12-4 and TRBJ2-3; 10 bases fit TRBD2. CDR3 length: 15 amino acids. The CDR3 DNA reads TGTGCCAGCAGTCTAGCGGGGGACCCCACAGATACGCGGTATTTT. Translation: CASSLAGDPTDTRYF.

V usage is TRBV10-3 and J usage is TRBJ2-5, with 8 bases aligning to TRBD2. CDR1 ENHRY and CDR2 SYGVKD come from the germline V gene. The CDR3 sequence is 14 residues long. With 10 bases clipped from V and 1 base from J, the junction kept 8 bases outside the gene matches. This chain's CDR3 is CATRPGGPQETQYF. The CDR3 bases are TGTGCCACCCGACCGGGAGGGCCCCAAGAGACCCAGTACTTC.

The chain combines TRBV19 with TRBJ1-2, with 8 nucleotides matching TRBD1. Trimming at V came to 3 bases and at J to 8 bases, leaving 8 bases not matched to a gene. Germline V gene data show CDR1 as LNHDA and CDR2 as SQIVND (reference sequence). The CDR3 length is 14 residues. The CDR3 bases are TGTGCCAGTAGTATTGGCAGGGGGCTTCACGGCTACACCTTC. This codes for CASSIGRGLHGYTF.

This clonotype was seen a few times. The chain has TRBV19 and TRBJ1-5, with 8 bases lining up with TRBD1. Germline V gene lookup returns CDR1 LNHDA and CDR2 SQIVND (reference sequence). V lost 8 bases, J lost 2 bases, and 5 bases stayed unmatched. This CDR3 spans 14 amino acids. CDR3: CASSDRDRNQPQHF. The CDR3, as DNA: TGTGCCAGTTCGGACAGGGATCGCAATCAGCCCCAGCATTTT.

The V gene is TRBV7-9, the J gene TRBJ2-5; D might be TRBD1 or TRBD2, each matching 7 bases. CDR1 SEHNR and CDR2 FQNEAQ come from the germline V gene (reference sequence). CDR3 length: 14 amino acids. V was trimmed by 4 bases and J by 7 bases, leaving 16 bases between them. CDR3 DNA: TGTGCCAGCAGCTCTTACAGGGGAGGGGTGACCCAGTACTTC. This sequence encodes CASSSYRGGVTQYF.

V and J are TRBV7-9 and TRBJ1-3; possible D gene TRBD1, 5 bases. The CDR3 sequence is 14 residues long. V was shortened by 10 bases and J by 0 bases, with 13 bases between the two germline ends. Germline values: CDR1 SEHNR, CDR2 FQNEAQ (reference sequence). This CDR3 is CANDGAISGNTIYF. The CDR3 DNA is TGTGCCAACGACGGGGCGATCTCTGGAAACACCATATATTTT.

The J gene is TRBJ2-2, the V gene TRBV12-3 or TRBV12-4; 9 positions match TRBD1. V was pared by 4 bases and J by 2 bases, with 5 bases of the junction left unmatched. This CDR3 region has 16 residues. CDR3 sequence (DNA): TGTGCCAGCAGTTCCACAGGGGGCCCCAACACCGGGGAGCTGTTTTTT. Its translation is CASSSTGGPNTGELFF.

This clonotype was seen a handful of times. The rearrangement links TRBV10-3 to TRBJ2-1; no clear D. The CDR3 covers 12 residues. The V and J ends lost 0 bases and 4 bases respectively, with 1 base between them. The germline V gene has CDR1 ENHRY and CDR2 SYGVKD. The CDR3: CAISESYNEQFF. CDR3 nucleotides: TGTGCCATCAGTGAGTCATACAATGAGCAGTTCTTC.